This T cell receptor (beta chain) was obtained from a study of T cell responses to AZD1222 COVID-19 vaccine. Overall study results and limits: Donors were mostly white British, more females; clonal diversity possibly underestimated. Among AZD1222 vaccinees, only six or seven were seropositive at baseline. Targeting of unmutated variant regions was reportedly seen in nearly half of spike-specific TCRs.

To note about this clone: Its antigen remains unidentified.

Germline CDR1 and CDR2: LNHDA and SQIVND (reference sequence). Deletions cut 5 bases from V and 5 bases from J, with 12 bases between. CDR3 length: 13 amino acids. Some clones are missing from TCRdb's copy, which holds only in-frame ones; the method was immunoSEQ multiplex PCR. Among tens of thousands of clones listed, under 95% were seen once. This rearrangement joins TRBV19 to TRBJ2-5; TRBD1 might be the D (5 bases). Material: peripheral blood, obtained on day 0 of AZD1222 vaccination. The clonotype was recovered from an adult in good health. The CDR3 region has the DNA TGTGCCAGTAGTGCGCAGACAGTGGAGACCCAGTACTTC. Translated, it gives CASSAQTVETQYF.